Listed below are T cell receptor beta chains from one sample, sequenced in a study of cytomegalovirus exposure and HLA in healthy donors. This table comes from immunoSEQ multiplex PCR, and its TCRdb copy is limited to in-frame clones, with some not included. The sample holds 150,000 to 200,000 clones; around 89% are singletons and the top ten take roughly 3%. Sequencing was performed on PBMCs. These receptors were obtained from a man aged 18 to 35 in good health and CMV-seronegative. The CDR3 runs from the conserved cysteine through the conserved F or W. D genes are given only for firm matches. Some rows mark clone size as missing; the rest say once, few, many or name a class of expanded clone.

CDR3nt: TGCGCCAGCAGCCAAGCCCCGACAGGGGGCGTGACCGGGGAGCTGTTTTTT
CDR3aa: CASSQAPTGGVTGELFF
abundance: many
v_gene: TRBV4-1
d_gene: TRBD1
j_gene: TRBJ2-2

CDR3nt: TGTGCCACCAGCAGAGCAGGACAGGGACTAATCACTGAAGCTTTCTTT
CDR3aa: CATSRAGQGLITEAFF
abundance: once
v_gene: TRBV15
d_gene: TRBD1
j_gene: TRBJ1-1

CDR3nt: TGTGCCAGCAGCTTCGGACTAGCGGGGGGGTCAGAGACCCAGTACTTC
CDR3aa: CASSFGLAGGSETQYF
abundance: -
v_gene: TRBV2
d_gene: TRBD2
j_gene: TRBJ2-5

CDR3nt: TGTGCCAGCAGTTTATATCACCGGGACAGCTATGGCTACACCTTC
CDR3aa: CASSLYHRDSYGYTF
abundance: -
v_gene: TRBV28
d_gene: TRBD1
j_gene: TRBJ1-2

CDR3nt: TGTGCCAGTAGACCTACAACAGGGTCCGGGGAGCTGTTTTTT
CDR3aa: CASRPTTGSGELFF
abundance: -
v_gene: TRBV19
d_gene: -
j_gene: TRBJ2-2

CDR3nt: TGTGCCAGCAAGAAACCCGGGACAGGGGCTTATGGCTACACCTTC
CDR3aa: CASKKPGTGAYGYTF
abundance: -
v_gene: TRBV6-5
d_gene: TRBD1
j_gene: TRBJ1-2

CDR3nt: TGTGCCAGCAGCGCCGGGACAGTGGAAAAAGCTTTCTTT
CDR3aa: CASSAGTVEKAFF
abundance: few
v_gene: TRBV5-4
d_gene: TRBD1
j_gene: TRBJ1-1

CDR3nt: TGTGCCAGCAGGCGGGGGGGGGAGGATACGCAGTATTTT
CDR3aa: CASRRGGEDTQYF
abundance: -
v_gene: TRBV6-1
d_gene: TRBD2
j_gene: TRBJ2-3

CDR3nt: TGCGCCAGCGCCCCAACGGGACAGTACACAGATACGCAGTATTTT
CDR3aa: CASAPTGQYTDTQYF
abundance: -
v_gene: TRBV5-1
d_gene: TRBD1
j_gene: TRBJ2-3

CDR3nt: TGTGCCAGCACCGATAGCGGGAGGGATCACGAGCAGTACTTC
CDR3aa: CASTDSGRDHEQYF
abundance: -
v_gene: TRBV6-5
d_gene: TRBD2
j_gene: TRBJ2-7

CDR3nt: TGTGCCAGCAATGGGAGAGAACGGAGCGGGACCTTC
CDR3aa: CASNGRERSGTF
abundance: -
v_gene: TRBV7-6
d_gene: -
j_gene: TRBJ1-2

CDR3nt: TGTGCCAGCAGTTACTCCGGAGGTGGCTATGATACGCAGTATTTT
CDR3aa: CASSYSGGGYDTQYF
abundance: -
v_gene: TRBV6-5
d_gene: -
j_gene: TRBJ2-3

CDR3nt: TGTGCCAGCAGCTCCCCCAGGGGTACGCCGAACACTGAAGCTTTCTTT
CDR3aa: CASSSPRGTPNTEAFF
abundance: -
v_gene: TRBV7-2
d_gene: -
j_gene: TRBJ1-1

CDR3nt: TGTGCTAGTGGAACCGGGACAGGTGGGAGTATAATCTATGGCTACACCTTC
CDR3aa: CASGTGTGGSIIYGYTF
abundance: -
v_gene: TRBV12-5
d_gene: TRBD1
j_gene: TRBJ1-2

CDR3nt: TGTGCCAGCTCACCCCAAGTAGAGGTGAACACTGAAGCTTTCTTT
CDR3aa: CASSPQVEVNTEAFF
abundance: once
v_gene: TRBV18
d_gene: -
j_gene: TRBJ1-1

CDR3nt: TGTGCCTATCGAGCAGGCGGGATGGGGGGGGCTGAGCAGTTCTTC
CDR3aa: CAYRAGGMGGAEQFF
abundance: -
v_gene: TRBV5-4
d_gene: -
j_gene: TRBJ2-1

CDR3nt: TGTGCCAGCAGCCCTCCCGGGACCTACAATGAGCAGTTCTTC
CDR3aa: CASSPPGTYNEQFF
abundance: -
v_gene: TRBV11-2
d_gene: -
j_gene: TRBJ2-1

CDR3nt: TGTGCCAGCAGTCCGTGGACTAGCGCCTCGAGTGAGCAGTACTTC
CDR3aa: CASSPWTSASSEQYF
abundance: -
v_gene: TRBV27
d_gene: TRBD2
j_gene: TRBJ2-7

CDR3nt: TGTGCCAGCAGTCCGAGACAGGCATACACTGAAGCTTTCTTT
CDR3aa: CASSPRQAYTEAFF
abundance: -
v_gene: TRBV27
d_gene: -
j_gene: TRBJ1-1

CDR3nt: TGTGCTAGCAGCTTAGACAGGACCACTGAAGCTTTCTTT
CDR3aa: CASSLDRTTEAFF
abundance: few
v_gene: TRBV7-7
d_gene: -
j_gene: TRBJ1-1

CDR3nt: TGTGCCAGCATTGAGGGCAGGAACACCGGGGAGCTGTTTTTT
CDR3aa: CASIEGRNTGELFF
abundance: -
v_gene: TRBV6-1
d_gene: -
j_gene: TRBJ2-2

CDR3nt: TGTGCCAGTAGTGCGGGGCCCAGCACAGATACGCAGTATTTT
CDR3aa: CASSAGPSTDTQYF
abundance: -
v_gene: TRBV19
d_gene: -
j_gene: TRBJ2-3

CDR3nt: TGCAGCGTTTTGGGGGGAATGAACACTGAAGCTTTCTTT
CDR3aa: CSVLGGMNTEAFF
abundance: -
v_gene: TRBV29-1
d_gene: -
j_gene: TRBJ1-1

CDR3nt: TGCGCCAGCAGCAGATTGGACACCGGGGAGCTGTTTTTT
CDR3aa: CASSRLDTGELFF
abundance: -
v_gene: TRBV10-2
d_gene: -
j_gene: TRBJ2-2

CDR3nt: TGTGCCAGCAGTGAAGTCGGCAGGGATATCTACGAGCAGTACTTC
CDR3aa: CASSEVGRDIYEQYF
abundance: -
v_gene: TRBV6-1
d_gene: -
j_gene: TRBJ2-7

CDR3nt: TGTGCCAGCAGTGAAAATGAAGTCAGAGGTAGATATGGCTACACCTTC
CDR3aa: CASSENEVRGRYGYTF
abundance: -
v_gene: TRBV6-1
d_gene: -
j_gene: TRBJ1-2

CDR3nt: TGTGCCAGCAGCCTGGGGACAGGGGCTCTCGACGAGCAGTACTTC
CDR3aa: CASSLGTGALDEQYF
abundance: -
v_gene: TRBV7-9
d_gene: TRBD1
j_gene: TRBJ2-7

CDR3nt: TGCGCCAGCAGCCTGACAGGTGGCGATTCACCCCTCCACTTT
CDR3aa: CASSLTGGDSPLHF
abundance: once
v_gene: TRBV5-1
d_gene: -
j_gene: TRBJ1-6

CDR3nt: TGTGCCAGTAGTCTTCAACCACCGGGACAGGGTGGATCACCCCTCCACTTT
CDR3aa: CASSLQPPGQGGSPLHF
abundance: -
v_gene: TRBV19
d_gene: TRBD1
j_gene: TRBJ1-6

CDR3nt: TGTGCCAGCAGTTACTCGGACAGTTTCTACGAGCAGTACTTC
CDR3aa: CASSYSDSFYEQYF
abundance: -
v_gene: TRBV6-5
d_gene: -
j_gene: TRBJ2-7

CDR3nt: TGTGCCAGCAGCTTCAGGGACACAGATACGCAGTATTTT
CDR3aa: CASSFRDTDTQYF
abundance: once
v_gene: TRBV7-2
d_gene: -
j_gene: TRBJ2-3

CDR3nt: TGTGCCAGCAGCTTGCAAACCGGGGAGCTGTTTTTT
CDR3aa: CASSLQTGELFF
abundance: -
v_gene: TRBV5-4
d_gene: -
j_gene: TRBJ2-2

CDR3nt: TGTGCCAGCAGCCGGACTAGCGGGAAACACAATGAGCAGTTCTTC
CDR3aa: CASSRTSGKHNEQFF
abundance: few
v_gene: TRBV7-2
d_gene: TRBD2
j_gene: TRBJ2-1

CDR3nt: TGTGCCAGTAGACGGACGGGGATGAATCAGCCCCAGCATTTT
CDR3aa: CASRRTGMNQPQHF
abundance: -
v_gene: TRBV19
d_gene: -
j_gene: TRBJ1-5

CDR3nt: TGTGCCAGCAGTTTCCCCGGGACAGAAGAGACCCAGTACTTC
CDR3aa: CASSFPGTEETQYF
abundance: -
v_gene: TRBV28
d_gene: TRBD1
j_gene: TRBJ2-5

CDR3nt: TGTGCCAGCAGCTCCTGGGACAGGGTCCACGAGCAGTACTTC
CDR3aa: CASSSWDRVHEQYF
abundance: -
v_gene: TRBV7-8
d_gene: TRBD1
j_gene: TRBJ2-7

CDR3nt: TGCGCCAGCAGCTTGGGAACGGGGGTTAAACGCACAGATACGCAGTATTTT
CDR3aa: CASSLGTGVKRTDTQYF
abundance: -
v_gene: TRBV5-1
d_gene: -
j_gene: TRBJ2-3

CDR3nt: TGTGCCAGCAGCTTCCTGACTGGCTGGGAGCAGTTCTTC
CDR3aa: CASSFLTGWEQFF
abundance: -
v_gene: TRBV5-4
d_gene: -
j_gene: TRBJ2-1

CDR3nt: TGTGCCAGTAGTATAAGGCCAGGCTACGAGCAGTACTTC
CDR3aa: CASSIRPGYEQYF
abundance: few
v_gene: TRBV19
d_gene: -
j_gene: TRBJ2-7

CDR3nt: TGCGCCAGCAGCCTGACTAGCGGGGGGGCCTCCTACAATGAGCAGTTCTTC
CDR3aa: CASSLTSGGASYNEQFF
abundance: -
v_gene: TRBV4-1
d_gene: TRBD2
j_gene: TRBJ2-1

CDR3nt: TGCGCCAGCAGCTTGGTGCGGGGGAACAATGAGCAGTTCTTC
CDR3aa: CASSLVRGNNEQFF
abundance: -
v_gene: TRBV5-1
d_gene: TRBD2
j_gene: TRBJ2-1

CDR3nt: TGTGCCAGCAGGAGAGGGACTAGCGAGAAAGAGACCCAGTACTTC
CDR3aa: CASRRGTSEKETQYF
abundance: -
v_gene: TRBV2
d_gene: TRBD2
j_gene: TRBJ2-5

CDR3nt: TGTGCCATCACCTCGGGACTAGCGGGGCGCACAGATACGCAGTATTTT
CDR3aa: CAITSGLAGRTDTQYF
abundance: -
v_gene: TRBV10-3
d_gene: TRBD2
j_gene: TRBJ2-3

CDR3nt: TGTGCCAGCAGTTTTCGGGGGGTTCGTGAGACCCAGTACTTC
CDR3aa: CASSFRGVRETQYF
abundance: -
v_gene: TRBV27
d_gene: TRBD2
j_gene: TRBJ2-5

CDR3nt: TGTGCCAGCAGCTCTCGACGGGTCAAATCCTACGAGCAGTACTTC
CDR3aa: CASSSRRVKSYEQYF
abundance: once
v_gene: TRBV11-2
d_gene: -
j_gene: TRBJ2-7

CDR3nt: TGTGCCAGCAGCTTAGAGCAGGGGGCATGGGGGGAGCTGTTTTTT
CDR3aa: CASSLEQGAWGELFF
abundance: -
v_gene: TRBV7-8
d_gene: TRBD1
j_gene: TRBJ2-2

CDR3nt: TGTGCCAGCAGCTTCCGGGACCCCGGGAGCCCCCAGCATTTT
CDR3aa: CASSFRDPGSPQHF
abundance: few
v_gene: TRBV13
d_gene: -
j_gene: TRBJ1-5

CDR3nt: TGTGCCAGCAGCGCAAGCGGGAGTTCCCCCGGGGAGCTGTTTTTT
CDR3aa: CASSASGSSPGELFF
abundance: -
v_gene: TRBV9
d_gene: TRBD2
j_gene: TRBJ2-2

CDR3nt: TGTGCCAGTAGTACCTCCTTGACAGTTGGTAAGAAGCCCCAGCATTTT
CDR3aa: CASSTSLTVGKKPQHF
abundance: -
v_gene: TRBV19
d_gene: -
j_gene: TRBJ1-5

CDR3nt: TGTGCCAGCAGCGGGACATCCTATCAGCCCCAGCATTTT
CDR3aa: CASSGTSYQPQHF
abundance: -
v_gene: TRBV6-1
d_gene: -
j_gene: TRBJ1-5

CDR3nt: TGTGCCAGCAGCTTCACTAGCGGACAATACAATGAGCAGTTCTTC
CDR3aa: CASSFTSGQYNEQFF
abundance: -
v_gene: TRBV7-2
d_gene: TRBD2
j_gene: TRBJ2-1

CDR3nt: TGTGCCAGCAGCTTGAAGTCGGTGGCAACTAATGAAAAACTGTTTTTT
CDR3aa: CASSLKSVATNEKLFF
abundance: -
v_gene: TRBV7-9
d_gene: -
j_gene: TRBJ1-4

CDR3nt: TGTGCCAGCAGCCGGGACAGAGGTAATTCACCCCTCCACTTT
CDR3aa: CASSRDRGNSPLHF
abundance: -
v_gene: TRBV11-2
d_gene: TRBD1
j_gene: TRBJ1-6

CDR3nt: TGTGCCAGCAGCGTCGGGAGGGCTGGAAACACCATATATTTT
CDR3aa: CASSVGRAGNTIYF
abundance: -
v_gene: TRBV9
d_gene: -
j_gene: TRBJ1-3

CDR3nt: TGTGCCAGGCCATTGGGGAGCTCCTACGAGCAGTACTTC
CDR3aa: CARPLGSSYEQYF
abundance: once
v_gene: TRBV27
d_gene: -
j_gene: TRBJ2-7

CDR3nt: TGTGCCATCAGCGATGCGGGACGTGGGGACGAGCAGTACTTC
CDR3aa: CAISDAGRGDEQYF
abundance: -
v_gene: TRBV10-3
d_gene: -
j_gene: TRBJ2-7

CDR3nt: TGCGCCAGCAGTCGGAAGCCCGGGACAGGGGGCCCATTGGAAACTAATGAAAAACTGTTTTTT
CDR3aa: CASSRKPGTGGPLETNEKLFF
abundance: -
v_gene: TRBV10-1
d_gene: TRBD1
j_gene: TRBJ1-4

CDR3nt: TGTGCTAGCAGCCCGGGACAGGAAGAGACCCAGTACTTC
CDR3aa: CASSPGQEETQYF
abundance: -
v_gene: TRBV7-7
d_gene: TRBD1
j_gene: TRBJ2-5

CDR3nt: TGCGCCAGCAGCTCCGACAAGTCCTATTACTTC
CDR3aa: CASSSDKSYYF
abundance: -
v_gene: TRBV5-1
d_gene: -
j_gene: TRBJ2-7

CDR3nt: TGTGCCAGCAGTTACCTCGGGGGTCTATACTATGGCTACACCTTC
CDR3aa: CASSYLGGLYYGYTF
abundance: once
v_gene: TRBV6-5
d_gene: -
j_gene: TRBJ1-2